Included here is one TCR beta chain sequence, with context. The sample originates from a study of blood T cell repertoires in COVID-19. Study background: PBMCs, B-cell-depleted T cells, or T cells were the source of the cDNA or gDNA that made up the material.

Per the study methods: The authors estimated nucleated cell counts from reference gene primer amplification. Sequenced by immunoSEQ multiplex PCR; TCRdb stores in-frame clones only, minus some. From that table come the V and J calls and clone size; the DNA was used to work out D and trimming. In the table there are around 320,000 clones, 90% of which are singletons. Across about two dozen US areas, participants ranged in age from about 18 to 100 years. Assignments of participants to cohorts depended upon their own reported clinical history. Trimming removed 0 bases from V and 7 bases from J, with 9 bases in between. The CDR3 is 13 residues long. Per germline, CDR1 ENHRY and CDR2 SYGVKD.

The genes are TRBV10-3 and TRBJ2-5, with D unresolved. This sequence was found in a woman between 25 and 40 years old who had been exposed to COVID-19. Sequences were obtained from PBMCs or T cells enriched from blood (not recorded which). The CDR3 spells CAISESTLGTQYF. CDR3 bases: TGTGCCATCAGTGAGTCGACATTGGGGACCCAGTACTTC.